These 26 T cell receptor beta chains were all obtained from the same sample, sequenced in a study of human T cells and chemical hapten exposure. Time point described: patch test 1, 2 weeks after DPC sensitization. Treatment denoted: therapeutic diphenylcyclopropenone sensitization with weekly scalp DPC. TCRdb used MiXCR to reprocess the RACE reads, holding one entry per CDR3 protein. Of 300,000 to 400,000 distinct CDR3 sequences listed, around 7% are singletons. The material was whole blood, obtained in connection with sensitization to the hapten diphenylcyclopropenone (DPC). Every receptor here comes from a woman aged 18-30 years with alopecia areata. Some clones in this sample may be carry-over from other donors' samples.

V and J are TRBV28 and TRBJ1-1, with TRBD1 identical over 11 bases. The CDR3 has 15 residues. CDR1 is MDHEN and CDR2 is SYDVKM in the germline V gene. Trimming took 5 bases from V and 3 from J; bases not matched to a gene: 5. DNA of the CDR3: TGTGCCAGCAGTGCCGGGACAGGGGGGCACACTGAAGCTTTCTTT. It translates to CASSAGTGGHTEAFF. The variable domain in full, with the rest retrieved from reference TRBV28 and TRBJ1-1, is DVKVTQSSRYLVKRTGEKVFLECVQDMDHENMFWYRQDPGLGLRLIYFSYDVKMKEKGDIPEGYSVSREKKERFSLILESASTNQTSMYLCASSAGTGGHTEAFFGQGTRLTVV.

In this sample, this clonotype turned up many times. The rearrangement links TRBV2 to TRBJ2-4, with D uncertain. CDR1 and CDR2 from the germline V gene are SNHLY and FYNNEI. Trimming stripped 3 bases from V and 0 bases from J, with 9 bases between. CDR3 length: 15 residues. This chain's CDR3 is CASSEAALAKNIQYF. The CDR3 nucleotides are TGTGCCAGCAGTGAGGCCGCGCTAGCCAAAAACATTCAGTACTTC. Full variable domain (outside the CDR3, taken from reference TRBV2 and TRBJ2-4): EPEVTQTPSHQVTQMGQEVILRCVPISNHLYFYWYRQILGQKVEFLVSFYNNEISEKSEIFDDQFSVERPDGSNFTLKIRSTKLEDSAMYFCASSEAALAKNIQYFGAGTRLSVL.

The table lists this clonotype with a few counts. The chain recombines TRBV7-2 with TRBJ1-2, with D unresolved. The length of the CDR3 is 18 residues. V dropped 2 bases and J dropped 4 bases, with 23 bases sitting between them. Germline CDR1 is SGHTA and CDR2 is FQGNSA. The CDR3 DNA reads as TGTGCCAGCAGCTTAAATTTTGGGTCGGGGAGTCGAAGCTATGGCTACACCTTC. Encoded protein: CASSLNFGSGSRSYGYTF.

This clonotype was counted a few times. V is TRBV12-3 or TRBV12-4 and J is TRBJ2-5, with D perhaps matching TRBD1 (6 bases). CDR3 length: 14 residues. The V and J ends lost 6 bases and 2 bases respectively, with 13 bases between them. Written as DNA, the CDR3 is TGTGCCAGCAGCGCCCGGGACAATCAAGAGACCCAGTACTTC. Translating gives CASSARDNQETQYF.

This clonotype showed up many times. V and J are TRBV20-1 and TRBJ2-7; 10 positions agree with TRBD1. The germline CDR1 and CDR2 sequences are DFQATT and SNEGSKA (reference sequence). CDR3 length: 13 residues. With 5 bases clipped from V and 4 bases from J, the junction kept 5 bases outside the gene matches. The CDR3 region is CSALRDRGYEQYF. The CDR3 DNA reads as TGCAGTGCTCTCCGGGACAGGGGTTACGAGCAGTACTTC.

CDR3 DNA: TGTGCCAGCAGTTCCCGGACTAGCGGGGGGGGCAATGAGCAGTTCTTC. This gives the protein CASSSRTSGGGNEQFF. The chain is built from TRBV12-3 or TRBV12-4 and TRBJ2-1; 15 bases are a match to TRBD2. The CDR3 is 16 amino acids. Trimming took 4 bases from V and 6 from J; bases not matched to a gene: 4.

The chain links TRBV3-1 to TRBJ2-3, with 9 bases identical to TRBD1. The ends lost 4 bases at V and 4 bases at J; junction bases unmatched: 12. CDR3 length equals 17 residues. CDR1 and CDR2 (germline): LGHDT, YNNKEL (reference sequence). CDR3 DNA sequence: TGTGCCAGCAGCCCAGGTGGTGGACAGGGGTTTCCAGATACGCAGTATTTT. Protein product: CASSPGGGQGFPDTQYF.

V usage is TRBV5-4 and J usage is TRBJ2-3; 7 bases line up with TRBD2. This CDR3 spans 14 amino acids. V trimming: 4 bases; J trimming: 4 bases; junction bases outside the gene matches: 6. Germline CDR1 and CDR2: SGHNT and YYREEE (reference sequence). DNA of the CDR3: TGTGCCAGCAGCGGGCTCAGCGGGGCAGATACGCAGTATTTT. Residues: CASSGLSGADTQYF.

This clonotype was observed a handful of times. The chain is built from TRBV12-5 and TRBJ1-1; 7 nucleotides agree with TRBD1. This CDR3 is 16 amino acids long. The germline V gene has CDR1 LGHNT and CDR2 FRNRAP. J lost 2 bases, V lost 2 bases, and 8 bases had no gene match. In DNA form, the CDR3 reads TGTGCTAGTGGTTTGCCGGGACAGCCGTTAAACACTGAAGCTTTCTTT. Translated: CASGLPGQPLNTEAFF.

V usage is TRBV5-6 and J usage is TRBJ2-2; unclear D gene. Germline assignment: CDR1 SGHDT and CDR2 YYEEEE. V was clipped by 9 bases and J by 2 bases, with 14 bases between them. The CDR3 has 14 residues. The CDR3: CATSAPENTGELFF. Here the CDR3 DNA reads TGTGCCACCTCAGCTCCGGAAAACACCGGGGAGCTGTTTTTT. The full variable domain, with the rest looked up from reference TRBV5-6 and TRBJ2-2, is DAGVTQSPTHLIKTRGQQVTLRCSPKSGHDTVSWYQQALGQGPQFIFQYYEEEERQRGNFPDRFSGHQFPNYSSELNVNALLLGDSALYLCATSAPENTGELFFGEGSRLTVL.

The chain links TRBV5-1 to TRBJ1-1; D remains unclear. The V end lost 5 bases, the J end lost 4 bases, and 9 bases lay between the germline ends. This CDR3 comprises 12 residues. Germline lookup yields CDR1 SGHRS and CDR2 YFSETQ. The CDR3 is CASRTSGTEAFF. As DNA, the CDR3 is TGCGCCAGCAGGACGTCGGGCACTGAAGCTTTCTTT.

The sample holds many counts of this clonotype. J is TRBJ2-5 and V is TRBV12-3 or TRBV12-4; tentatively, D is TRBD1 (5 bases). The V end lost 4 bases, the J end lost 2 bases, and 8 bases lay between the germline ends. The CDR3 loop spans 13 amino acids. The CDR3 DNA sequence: TGTGCCAGCAGTTCTCAGGGTCAAGAGACCCAGTACTTC. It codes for CASSSQGQETQYF.

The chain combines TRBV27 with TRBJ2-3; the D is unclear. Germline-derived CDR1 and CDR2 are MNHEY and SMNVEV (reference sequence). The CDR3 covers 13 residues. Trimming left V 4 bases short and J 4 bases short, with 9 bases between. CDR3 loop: CASSWRTADTQYF. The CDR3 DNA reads TGTGCCAGCAGTTGGCGGACCGCAGATACGCAGTATTTT.

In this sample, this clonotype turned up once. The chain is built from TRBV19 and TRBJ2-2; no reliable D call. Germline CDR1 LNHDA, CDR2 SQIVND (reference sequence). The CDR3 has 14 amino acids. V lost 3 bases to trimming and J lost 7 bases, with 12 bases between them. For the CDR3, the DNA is TGTGCCAGTAGTATTATGTTGGGTGGCGGGGAGCTGTTTTTT. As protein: CASSIMLGGGELFF.

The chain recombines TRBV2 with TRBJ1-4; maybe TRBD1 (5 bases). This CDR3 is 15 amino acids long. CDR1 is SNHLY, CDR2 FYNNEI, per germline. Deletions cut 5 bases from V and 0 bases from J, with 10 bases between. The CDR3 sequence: CASSPRGATNEKLFF. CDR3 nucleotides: TGTGCCAGCAGTCCGAGGGGTGCAACTAATGAAAAACTGTTTTTT.

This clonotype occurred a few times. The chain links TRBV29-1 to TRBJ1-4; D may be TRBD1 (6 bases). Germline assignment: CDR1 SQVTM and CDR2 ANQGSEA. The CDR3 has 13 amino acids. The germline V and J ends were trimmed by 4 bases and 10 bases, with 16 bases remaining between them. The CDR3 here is CSVARQGGGKLFF. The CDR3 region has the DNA TGCAGCGTTGCGAGGCAGGGAGGGGGAAAACTGTTTTTT.

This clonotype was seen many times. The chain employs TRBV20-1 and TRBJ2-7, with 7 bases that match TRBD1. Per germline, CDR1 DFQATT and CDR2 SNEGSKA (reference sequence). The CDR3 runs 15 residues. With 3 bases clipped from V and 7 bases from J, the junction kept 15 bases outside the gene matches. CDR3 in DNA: TGCAGTGCTAGCCGTACCGGACAGGTTGTTGTTGAGCAGTACTTC. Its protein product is CSASRTGQVVVEQYF.

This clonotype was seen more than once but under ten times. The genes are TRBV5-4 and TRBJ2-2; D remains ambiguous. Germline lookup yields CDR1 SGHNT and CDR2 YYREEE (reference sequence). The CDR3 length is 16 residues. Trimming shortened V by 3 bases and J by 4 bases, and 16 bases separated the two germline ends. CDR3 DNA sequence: TGTGCCAGCAGCTCAGGCGTCTATACAAGCACCGGGGAGCTGTTTTTT. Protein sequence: CASSSGVYTSTGELFF.

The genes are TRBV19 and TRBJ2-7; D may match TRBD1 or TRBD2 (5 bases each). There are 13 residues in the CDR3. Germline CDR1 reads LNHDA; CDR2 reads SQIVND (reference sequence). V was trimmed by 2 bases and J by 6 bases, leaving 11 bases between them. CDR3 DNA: TGTGCCAGTAGTATACAGGCAGGGACCGAGCAGTACTTC. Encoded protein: CASSIQAGTEQYF.

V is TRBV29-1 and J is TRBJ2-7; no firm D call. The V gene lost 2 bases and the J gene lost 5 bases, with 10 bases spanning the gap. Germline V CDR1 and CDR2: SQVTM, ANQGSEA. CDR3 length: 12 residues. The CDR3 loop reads CSVETDSDEQYF. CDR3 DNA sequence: TGCAGCGTTGAAACGGATTCGGACGAGCAGTACTTC.

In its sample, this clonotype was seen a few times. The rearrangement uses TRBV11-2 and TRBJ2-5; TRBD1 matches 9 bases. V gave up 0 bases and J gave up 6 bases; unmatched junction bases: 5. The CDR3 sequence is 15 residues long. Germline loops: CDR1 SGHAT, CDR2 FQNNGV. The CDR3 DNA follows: TGTGCCAGCAGCTTAGATAGGGGACAGGGAAAGACCCAGTACTTC. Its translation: CASSLDRGQGKTQYF.

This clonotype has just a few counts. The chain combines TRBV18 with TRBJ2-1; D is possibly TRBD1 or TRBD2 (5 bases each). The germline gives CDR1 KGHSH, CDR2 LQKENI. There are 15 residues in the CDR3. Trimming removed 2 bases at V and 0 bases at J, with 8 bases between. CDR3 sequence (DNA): TGTGCCAGCTCACCAGGGGGTACCTCCTACAATGAGCAGTTCTTC. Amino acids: CASSPGGTSYNEQFF.

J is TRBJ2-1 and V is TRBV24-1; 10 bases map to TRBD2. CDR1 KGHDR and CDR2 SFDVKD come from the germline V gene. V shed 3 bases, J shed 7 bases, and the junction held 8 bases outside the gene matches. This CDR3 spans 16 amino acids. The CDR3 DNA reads TGTGCCACCAGTGATCCTAGCGGGGGTAATTTGAATGAGCAGTTCTTC. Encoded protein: CATSDPSGGNLNEQFF.

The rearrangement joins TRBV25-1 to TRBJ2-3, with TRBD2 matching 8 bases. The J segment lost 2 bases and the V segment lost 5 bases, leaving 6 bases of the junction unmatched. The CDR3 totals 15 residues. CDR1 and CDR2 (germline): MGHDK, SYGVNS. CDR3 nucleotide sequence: TGTGCCAGCAGTTTCGGGGGGGGATACACAGATACGCAGTATTTT. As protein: CASSFGGGYTDTQYF.

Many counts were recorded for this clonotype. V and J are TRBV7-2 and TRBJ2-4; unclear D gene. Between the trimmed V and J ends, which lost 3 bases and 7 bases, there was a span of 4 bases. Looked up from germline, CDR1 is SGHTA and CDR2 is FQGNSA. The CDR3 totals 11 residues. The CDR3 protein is CASSLTNIQYF. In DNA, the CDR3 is TGTGCCAGCAGCTTGACGAACATTCAGTACTTC.

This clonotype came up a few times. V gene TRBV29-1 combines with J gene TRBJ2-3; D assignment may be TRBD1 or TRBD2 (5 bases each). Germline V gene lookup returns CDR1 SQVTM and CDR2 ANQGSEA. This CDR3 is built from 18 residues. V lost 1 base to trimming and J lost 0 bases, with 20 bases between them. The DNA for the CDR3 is TGCAGCGTTGAAGGCGAGGGGACCAATTTGGGTAGCACAGATACGCAGTATTTT. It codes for CSVEGEGTNLGSTDTQYF.